The present T cell receptor beta chain was sequenced within a study of beta chain features in type 1 diabetes. Study-wide context: No patient-donor differences in age, gender, total cells or subset yield. Over all samples combined, some 110 million sorted cells were examined.

Study-level results: Among patients, naive, central memory and Treg TCRB repertoires appeared more similar than among healthy donors.

This clone was counted between two and nine times. Its specificity is unknown. Germline CDR1 is SEHNR and CDR2 is FQNEAQ (reference sequence). The CDR3 covers 16 residues. Trimming left V 5 bases short and J 0 bases short, with 17 bases between. Of the isolated RNA, all was reverse transcribed, and so the sequenced material was expressed TCRB transcripts. Generated by immunoSEQ multiplex PCR, the TCRdb table keeps only in-frame clones and is missing some. Counted here are fewer than 650,000 clones, about 16% occurring once; the ten biggest clones make up 0.09% to 0.095%. The chain carries TRBV7-9 and TRBJ2-7, with unresolved D. Sequencing input: naive CD4+ T cells from blood. The TCR sequence derives from a man in his late teens or twenties in good health. In DNA, the CDR3 is TGTGCCAGCAGCCCTCCCCCCTCCATGGGCTCCTACGAGCAGTACTTC. It yields the protein CASSPPPSMGSYEQYF.